This passage covers 5 T cell receptor beta chains from one sample sequenced in a study of cytomegalovirus exposure and HLA in healthy donors. Both 60 Vbeta primers and 13 Jbeta primers went into the PCR. Clones were read by immunoSEQ multiplex PCR, and TCRdb kept only the in-frame ones, dropping some. The repertoire holds about 160,000 clones, 75% to 80% seen once, with around 0.89% in the top ten. The sample was PBMCs. The receptors derive from a woman aged 45-60 years in good health and CMV-seropositive.

CDR3 sequence: CASSVHTRADTQYF. CDR3 in DNA: TGTGCCAGCAGTGTTCATACTAGGGCAGATACGCAGTATTTT. The V and J genes are TRBV6-1 and TRBJ2-3; D is possibly TRBD2 (5 bases). V lost 4 bases, J lost 4 bases, and 12 bases lay in between. From germline, CDR1 is MNHNS and CDR2 SASEGT. CDR3 size: 14 residues.

The genes are TRBV6-1 and TRBJ1-6; weak D call: TRBD1 (5 bases). V lost 2 bases to trimming and J lost 11 bases, with 7 bases between them. CDR1 MNHNS and CDR2 SASEGT come from the germline V gene. The CDR3 loop spans 12 amino acids. This chain's CDR3 is CASSESRAPLHF. CDR3 DNA sequence: TGTGCCAGCAGTGAAAGCAGGGCACCCCTCCACTTT.

This clone is a singleton in its sample. The chain couples TRBV4-3 to TRBJ2-7; 10 bases agree with TRBD1. CDR1 and CDR2 from the germline V gene are LGHNA and YSLEER. The ends lost 2 bases at V and 6 bases at J; junction bases unmatched: 7. The CDR3 covers 15 residues. CDR3 coding DNA: TGCGCCAGCAGCCAACAGACAGGGGGCCCCTTCGAGCAGTACTTC. This gives the protein CASSQQTGGPFEQYF.

This chain uses TRBV25-1 with TRBJ1-2, with 9 bases matching TRBD1. CDR1 is MGHDK, CDR2 SYGVNS, per germline. The V and J ends lost 3 bases and 4 bases, in that order; junction bases with no gene match: 6. This CDR3 comprises 15 residues. The CDR3: CASSDPGQGSYGYTF. The CDR3 coding sequence is TGTGCCAGCAGTGACCCGGGACAGGGCTCCTATGGCTACACCTTC.

The CDR3 spells CASSQDQRGEQYF. The CDR3 DNA is TGTGCCAGCAGCCAAGATCAACGGGGCGAGCAGTACTTC. The genes are TRBV4-2 and TRBJ2-7, with D possibly matching TRBD2 (5 bases). V dropped 0 bases and J dropped 6 bases, with 9 bases sitting between them. CDR1 and CDR2 from the germline V gene are LGHNA and YNFKEQ. The CDR3 consists of 13 residues.